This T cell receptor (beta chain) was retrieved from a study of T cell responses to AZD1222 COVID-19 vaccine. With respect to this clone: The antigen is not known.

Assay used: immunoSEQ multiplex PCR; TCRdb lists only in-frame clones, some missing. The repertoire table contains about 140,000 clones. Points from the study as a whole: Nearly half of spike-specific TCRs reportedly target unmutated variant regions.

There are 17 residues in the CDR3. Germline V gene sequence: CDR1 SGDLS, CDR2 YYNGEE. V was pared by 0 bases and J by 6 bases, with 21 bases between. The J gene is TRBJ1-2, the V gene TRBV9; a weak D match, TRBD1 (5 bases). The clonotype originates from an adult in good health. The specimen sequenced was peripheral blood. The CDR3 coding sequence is TGTGCCAGCAGCGTAGCAGTGGTGGAGGGACGTTATAATGGCTACACCTTC. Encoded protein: CASSVAVVEGRYNGYTF.